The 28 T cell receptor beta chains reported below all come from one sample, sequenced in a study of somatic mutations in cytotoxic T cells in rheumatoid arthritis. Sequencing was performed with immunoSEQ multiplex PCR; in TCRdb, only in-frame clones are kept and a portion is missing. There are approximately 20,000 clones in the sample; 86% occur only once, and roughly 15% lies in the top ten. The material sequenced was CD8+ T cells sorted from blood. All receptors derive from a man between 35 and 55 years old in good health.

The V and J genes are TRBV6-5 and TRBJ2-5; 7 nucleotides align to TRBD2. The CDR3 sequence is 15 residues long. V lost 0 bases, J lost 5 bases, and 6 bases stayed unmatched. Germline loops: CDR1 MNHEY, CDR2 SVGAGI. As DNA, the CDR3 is TGTGCCAGCAGTTACTCGGGCGGGAGATTGGAGACCCAGTACTTC. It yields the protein CASSYSGGRLETQYF.

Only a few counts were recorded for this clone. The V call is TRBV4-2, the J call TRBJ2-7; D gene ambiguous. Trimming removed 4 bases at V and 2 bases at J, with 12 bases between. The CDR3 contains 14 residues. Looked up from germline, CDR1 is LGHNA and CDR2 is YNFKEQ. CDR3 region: CASSPSKGTYEQYF. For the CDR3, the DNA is TGTGCCAGCAGCCCCTCGAAGGGAACCTACGAGCAGTACTTC.

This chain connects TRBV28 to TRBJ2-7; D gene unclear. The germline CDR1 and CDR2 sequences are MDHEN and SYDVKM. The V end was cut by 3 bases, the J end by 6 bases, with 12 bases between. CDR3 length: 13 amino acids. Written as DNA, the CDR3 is TGTGCCAGCAGTTTCACACACCCTCGCGAGCAGTACTTC. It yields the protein CASSFTHPREQYF.

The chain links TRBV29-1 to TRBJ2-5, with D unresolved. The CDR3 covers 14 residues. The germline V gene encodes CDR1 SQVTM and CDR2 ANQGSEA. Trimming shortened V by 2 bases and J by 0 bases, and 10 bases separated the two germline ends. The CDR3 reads CSVETTQYQETQYF. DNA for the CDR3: TGCAGCGTTGAAACGACTCAGTACCAAGAGACCCAGTACTTC.

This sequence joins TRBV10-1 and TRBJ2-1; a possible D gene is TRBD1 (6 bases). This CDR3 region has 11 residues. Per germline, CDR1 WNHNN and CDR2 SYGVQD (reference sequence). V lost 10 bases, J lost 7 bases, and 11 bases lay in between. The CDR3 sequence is CANPRGNEQFF. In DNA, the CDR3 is TGCGCCAACCCCAGGGGAAATGAGCAGTTCTTC.

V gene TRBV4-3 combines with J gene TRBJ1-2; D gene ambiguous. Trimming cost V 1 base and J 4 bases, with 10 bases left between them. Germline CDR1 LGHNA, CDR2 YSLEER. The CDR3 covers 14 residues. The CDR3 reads CASSQGAGAYGYTF. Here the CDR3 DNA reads TGCGCCAGCAGCCAAGGTGCAGGTGCCTATGGCTACACCTTC.

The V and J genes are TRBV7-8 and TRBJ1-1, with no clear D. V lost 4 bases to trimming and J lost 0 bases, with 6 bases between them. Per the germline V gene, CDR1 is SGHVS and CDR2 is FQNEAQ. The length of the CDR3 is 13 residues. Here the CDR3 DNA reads TGTGCCAGCAGCTGGGTCCTGAACACTGAAGCTTTCTTT. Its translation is CASSWVLNTEAFF. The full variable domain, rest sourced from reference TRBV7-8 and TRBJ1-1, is GAGVSQSPRYKVAKRGQDVALRCDPISGHVSLFWYQQALGQGPEFLTYFQNEAQLDKSGLPSDRFFAERPEGSVSTLKIQRTQQEDSAVYLCASSWVLNTEAFFGQGTRLTVV.

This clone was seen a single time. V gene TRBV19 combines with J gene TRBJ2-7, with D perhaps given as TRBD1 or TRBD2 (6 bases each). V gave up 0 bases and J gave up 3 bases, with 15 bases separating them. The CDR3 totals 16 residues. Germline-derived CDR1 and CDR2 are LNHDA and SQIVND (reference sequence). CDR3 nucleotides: TGTGCCAGTAGTATAGATCTAGGGGGGCGCGTCTACGAGCAGTACTTC. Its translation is CASSIDLGGRVYEQYF. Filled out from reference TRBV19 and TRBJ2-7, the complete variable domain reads DGGITQSPKYLFRKEGQNVTLSCEQNLNHDAMYWYRQDPGQGLRLIYYSQIVNDFQKGDIAEGYSVSREKKESFPLTVTSAQKNPTAFYLCASSIDLGGRVYEQYFGPGTRLTVT.

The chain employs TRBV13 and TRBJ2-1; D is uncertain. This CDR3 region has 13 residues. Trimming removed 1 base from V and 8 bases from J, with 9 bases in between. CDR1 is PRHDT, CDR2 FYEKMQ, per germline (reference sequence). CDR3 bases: TGTGCCAGCAGCTTAGTGTCGCGCCATGAGCAGTTCTTC. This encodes CASSLVSRHEQFF.

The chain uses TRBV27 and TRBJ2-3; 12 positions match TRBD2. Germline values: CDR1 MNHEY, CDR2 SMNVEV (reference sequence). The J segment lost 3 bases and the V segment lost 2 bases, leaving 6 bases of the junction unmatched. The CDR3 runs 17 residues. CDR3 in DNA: TGTGCCAGCAGTTTAAATGCACTAGCGGGAGGAACAGATACGCAGTATTTT. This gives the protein CASSLNALAGGTDTQYF.

For the CDR3, the DNA is TGTGCCAGCAGCAGCTGGACTATGGGTTACGAGCAGTACTTC. Amino acid sequence: CASSSWTMGYEQYF. The chain recombines TRBV7-9 with TRBJ2-7; TRBD2 is a possible D gene (6 bases). The V gene lost 5 bases and the J gene lost 4 bases, with 15 bases spanning the gap. CDR1 is SEHNR and CDR2 is FQNEAQ in the germline V gene (reference sequence). The CDR3 covers 14 residues.

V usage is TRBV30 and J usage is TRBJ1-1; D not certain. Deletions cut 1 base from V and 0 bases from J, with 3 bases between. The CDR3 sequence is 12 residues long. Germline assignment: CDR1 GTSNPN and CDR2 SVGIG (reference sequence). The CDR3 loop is CAWSAMNTEAFF. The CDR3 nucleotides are TGTGCCTGGAGTGCGATGAACACTGAAGCTTTCTTT.

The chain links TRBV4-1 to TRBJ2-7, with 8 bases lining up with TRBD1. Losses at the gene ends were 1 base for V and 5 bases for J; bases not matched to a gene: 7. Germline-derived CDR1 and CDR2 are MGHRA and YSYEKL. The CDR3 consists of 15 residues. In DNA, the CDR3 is TGCGCCAGCAGCCAAGTAGGACAGGGACAGGACGAGCAGTACTTC. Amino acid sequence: CASSQVGQGQDEQYF.

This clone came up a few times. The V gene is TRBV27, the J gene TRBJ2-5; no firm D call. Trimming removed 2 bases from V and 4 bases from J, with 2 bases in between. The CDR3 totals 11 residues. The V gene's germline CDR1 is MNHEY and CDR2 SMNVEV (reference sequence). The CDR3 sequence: CASSLGETQYF. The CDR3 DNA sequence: TGTGCCAGCAGTTTAGGAGAGACCCAGTACTTC.

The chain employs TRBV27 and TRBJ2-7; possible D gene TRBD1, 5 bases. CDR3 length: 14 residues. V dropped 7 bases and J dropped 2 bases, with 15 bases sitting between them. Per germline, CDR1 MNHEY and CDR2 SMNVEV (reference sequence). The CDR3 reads CASKSDSLTYEQYF. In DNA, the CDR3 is TGTGCCAGCAAATCCGACAGCCTCACCTACGAGCAGTACTTC.

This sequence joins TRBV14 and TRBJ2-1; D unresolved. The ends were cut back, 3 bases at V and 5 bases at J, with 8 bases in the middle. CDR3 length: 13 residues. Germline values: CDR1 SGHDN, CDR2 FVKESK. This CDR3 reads CASSHYRNNEQFF. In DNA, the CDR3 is TGTGCCAGCAGCCACTATAGGAACAATGAGCAGTTCTTC.

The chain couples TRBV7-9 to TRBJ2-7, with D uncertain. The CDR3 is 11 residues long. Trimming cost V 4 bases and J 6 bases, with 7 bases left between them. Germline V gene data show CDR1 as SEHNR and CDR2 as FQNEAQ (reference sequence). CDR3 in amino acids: CASSSGGEQYF. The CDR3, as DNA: TGTGCCAGCAGCTCAGGTGGCGAGCAGTACTTC. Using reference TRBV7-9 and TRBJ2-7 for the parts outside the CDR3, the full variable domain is DTGVSQNPRHKITKRGQNVTFRCDPISEHNRLYWYRQTLGQGPEFLTYFQNEAQLEKSRLLSDRFSAERPKGSFSTLEIQRTEQGDSAMYLCASSSGGEQYFGPGTRLTVT.

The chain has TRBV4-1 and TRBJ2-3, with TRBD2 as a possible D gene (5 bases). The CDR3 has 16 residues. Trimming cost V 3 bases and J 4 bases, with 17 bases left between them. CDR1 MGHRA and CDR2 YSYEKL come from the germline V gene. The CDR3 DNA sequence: TGCGCCAGCAGCCACGACGGTGAGGGCCGGGCAGATACGCAGTATTTT. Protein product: CASSHDGEGRADTQYF.

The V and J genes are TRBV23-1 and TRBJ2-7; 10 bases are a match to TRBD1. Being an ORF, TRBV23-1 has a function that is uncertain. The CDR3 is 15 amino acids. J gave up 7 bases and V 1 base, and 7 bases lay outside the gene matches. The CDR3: CASSQFETGGREQYF. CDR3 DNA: TGCGCCAGCAGTCAATTTGAGACAGGGGGCAGGGAGCAGTACTTC.

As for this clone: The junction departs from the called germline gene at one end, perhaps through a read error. CDR3 bases: TGTGCCAGCAGCTACTGGGACAGCCCGAGCTCCTACGAGCAGTACTTC. Residues: CASSYWDSPSSYEQYF. V is TRBV6-5 and J is TRBJ2-7, with 7 bases lining up with TRBD1. The CDR3 is 16 residues long. The V gene's germline CDR1 is MNHEY and CDR2 SVGAGI.

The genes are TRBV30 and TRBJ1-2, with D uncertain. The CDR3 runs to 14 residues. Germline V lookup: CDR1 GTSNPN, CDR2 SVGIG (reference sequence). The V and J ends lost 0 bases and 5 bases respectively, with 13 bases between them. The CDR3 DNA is TGTGCCTGGAGTGTAGGCGGGTCCGGTTATGGCTACACCTTC. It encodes CAWSVGGSGYGYTF.

CDR3 sequence (DNA): TGTGCCAGCACCCCTCTGCTAGCGGGAGTGTTGAATGAGCAGTTCTTC. It encodes CASTPLLAGVLNEQFF. The chain employs TRBV28 and TRBJ2-1, with 10 bases identical to TRBD2. The V and J ends lost 7 bases and 7 bases, in that order; junction bases with no gene match: 13. Germline-derived CDR1 and CDR2 are MDHEN and SYDVKM. CDR3 size: 16 residues.

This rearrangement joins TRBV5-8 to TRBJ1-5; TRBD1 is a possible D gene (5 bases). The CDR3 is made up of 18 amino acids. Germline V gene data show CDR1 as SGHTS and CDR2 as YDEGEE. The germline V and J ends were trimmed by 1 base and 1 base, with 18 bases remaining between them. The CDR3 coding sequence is TGTGCCAGCAGCTTGCGTGCACAGGCCCTTGGAAGCAATCAGCCCCAGCATTTT. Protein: CASSLRAQALGSNQPQHF.

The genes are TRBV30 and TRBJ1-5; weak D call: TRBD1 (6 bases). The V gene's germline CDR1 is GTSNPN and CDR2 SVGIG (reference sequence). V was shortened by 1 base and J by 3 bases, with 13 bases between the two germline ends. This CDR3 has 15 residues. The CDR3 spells CAWSDPTGPNQPQHF. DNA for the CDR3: TGTGCCTGGAGTGATCCGACAGGTCCCAATCAGCCCCAGCATTTT. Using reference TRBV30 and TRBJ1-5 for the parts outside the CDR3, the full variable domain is SQTIHQWPATLVQPVGSPLSLECTVEGTSNPNLYWYRQAAGRGLQLLFYSVGIGQISSEVPQNLSASRPQDRQFILSSKKLLLSDSGFYLCAWSDPTGPNQPQHFGDGTRLSIL.

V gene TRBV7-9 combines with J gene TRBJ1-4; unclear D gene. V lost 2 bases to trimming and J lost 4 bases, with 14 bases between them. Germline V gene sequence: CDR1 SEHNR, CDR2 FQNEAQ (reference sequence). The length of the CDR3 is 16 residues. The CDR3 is CASSLSRESRNEKLFF. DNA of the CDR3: TGTGCCAGCAGCTTATCGCGGGAGAGCCGTAATGAAAAACTGTTTTTT.

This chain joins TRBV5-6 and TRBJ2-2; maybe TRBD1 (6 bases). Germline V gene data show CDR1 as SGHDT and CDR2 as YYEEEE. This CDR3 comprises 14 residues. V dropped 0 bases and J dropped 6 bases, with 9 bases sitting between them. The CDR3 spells CASSLGRGPGELFF. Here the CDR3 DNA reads TGTGCCAGCAGCTTGGGCAGGGGACCCGGGGAGCTGTTTTTT.

The CDR3 loop is CSVVWDYNDNEQFF. CDR3 DNA sequence: TGCAGCGTTGTGTGGGACTACAATGACAATGAGCAGTTCTTC. The rearrangement joins TRBV29-1 to TRBJ2-1, with 7 positions matching TRBD2. V dropped 4 bases and J dropped 5; count of bases not matched to a gene: 8. The CDR3 spans 14 residues. Germline V gene sequence: CDR1 SQVTM, CDR2 ANQGSEA.

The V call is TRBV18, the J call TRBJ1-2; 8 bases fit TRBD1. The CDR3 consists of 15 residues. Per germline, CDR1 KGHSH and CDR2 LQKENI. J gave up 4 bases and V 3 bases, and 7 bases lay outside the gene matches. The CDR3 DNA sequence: TGTGCCAGCTCACCGGAGGCAGGGGGCGGCTATGGCTACACCTTC. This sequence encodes CASSPEAGGGYGYTF. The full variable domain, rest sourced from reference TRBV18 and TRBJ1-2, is NAGVMQNPRHLVRRRGQEARLRCSPMKGHSHVYWYRQLPEEGLKFMVYLQKENIIDESGMPKERFSAEFPKEGPSILRIQQVVRGDSAAYFCASSPEAGGGYGYTFGSGTRLTVV.